These 26 T cell receptor beta chains came from one sample sequenced in a study of blood T cells in healthy people across ages. Combining a sample-barcoded 5' primer with a J-beta primer mix, a second PCR ran for about 6 to 11 cycles. One entry per CDR3 protein, called by TCRdb with MiXCR from the 5' RACE reads. Of about 800,000 distinct CDR3 sequences listed, roughly 60% were seen once; the top ten hold about 20%. Sequenced material: blood. The origin of the receptors is a man aged 30 to 45 in good health.

The chain recombines TRBV7-2 with TRBJ2-5; 7 positions match TRBD2. V lost 5 bases, J lost 5 bases, and 8 bases stayed unmatched. Germline values: CDR1 SGHTA, CDR2 FQGNSA. This CDR3 contains 14 residues. The CDR3 protein is CASSAQGGSETQYF. In DNA form, the CDR3 reads TGTGCCAGCAGCGCCCAGGGCGGGAGCGAGACCCAGTACTTC. The variable domain in full, with the rest retrieved from reference TRBV7-2 and TRBJ2-5, is GAGVSQSPSNKVTEKGKDVELRCDPISGHTALYWYRQSLGQGLEFLIYFQGNSAPDKSGLPSDRFSAERTGGSVSTLTIQRTQQEDSAVYLCASSAQGGSETQYFGPGTRLLVL.

The rearrangement links TRBV29-1 to TRBJ2-7; tentative D call: TRBD1 (9 bases). Between the trimmed V and J ends, which lost 4 bases and 3 bases, there was a span of 16 bases. The CDR3 contains 14 residues. Looked up from germline, CDR1 is SQVTM and CDR2 is ANQGSEA. The CDR3 is CSVAGGGQGYEQYF. CDR3 DNA sequence: TGCAGCGTTGCCGGGGGGGGACAGGGCTACGAGCAGTACTTC.

The chain combines TRBV6-1 with TRBJ1-4; maybe TRBD1 (5 bases). The CDR3 length is 18 residues. Germline-derived CDR1 and CDR2 are MNHNS and SASEGT. V lost 0 bases to trimming and J lost 8 bases, with 22 bases between them. Here the CDR3 reads CASSEASLLGRDWEKLFF. CDR3 DNA: TGTGCCAGCAGTGAAGCTTCCCTTCTTGGCAGGGACTGGGAAAAACTGTTTTTT.

In its sample, this clonotype was seen a few times. This rearrangement joins TRBV10-3 to TRBJ2-1, with D possibly being TRBD2 (6 bases). Germline V gene lookup returns CDR1 ENHRY and CDR2 SYGVKD. This CDR3 spans 16 amino acids. Trimming removed 2 bases from V and 8 bases from J, with 19 bases in between. In DNA form, the CDR3 reads TGTGCCATCAGTGAGCGCCCGTCGGACGGGGGAGATGAGCAGTTCTTC. It is translated as CAISERPSDGGDEQFF.

This rearrangement joins TRBV4-3 to TRBJ2-1; 7 nucleotides line up with TRBD1. This CDR3 is built from 14 residues. V shed 1 base, J shed 6 bases, and the junction held 3 bases outside the gene matches. Germline V gives CDR1 LGHNA, CDR2 YSLEER. The CDR3 DNA is TGCGCCAGCAGCCAAGGGGGACAGCCCAATGAGCAGTTCTTC. Translation gives CASSQGGQPNEQFF.

Only a few counts were recorded for this clonotype. The chain joins TRBV13 to TRBJ1-2; 7 bases line up with TRBD1. The V segment lost 2 bases and the J segment 5 bases; nucleotides outside the gene matches: 11. The CDR3 loop spans 16 amino acids. Germline V gene sequence: CDR1 PRHDT, CDR2 FYEKMQ (reference sequence). Written as DNA, the CDR3 is TGTGCCAGCAGCTTAACAGGGGAAAGGGCATTTTATGGCTACACCTTC. Translation: CASSLTGERAFYGYTF.

This clonotype came up a few times. The CDR3 DNA reads as TGCGCCAGCAGCCGTGAAGGACAGGTGGGAAGTGAAAAACTGTTTTTT. Its translation: CASSREGQVGSEKLFF. The chain employs TRBV5-1 and TRBJ1-4; 7 bases map to TRBD1. CDR3 length: 16 amino acids. Trimming took 4 bases from V and 7 from J; bases not matched to a gene: 13. Per the germline V gene, CDR1 is SGHRS and CDR2 is YFSETQ.

The gene calls are TRBV29-1 and TRBJ2-1, with 8 bases fitting TRBD1. The CDR3 is made up of 16 amino acids. J lost 3 bases, V lost 0 bases, and 7 bases had no gene match. CDR1 and CDR2 from the germline V gene are SQVTM and ANQGSEA. The CDR3 coding sequence is TGCAGCGTTGAAGAACAAGGACAGGGTATCTACAATGAGCAGTTCTTC. It yields the protein CSVEEQGQGIYNEQFF.

This clonotype was detected only a few times. This rearrangement joins TRBV12-3 or TRBV12-4 to TRBJ1-1; no definite D call. The CDR3 contains 13 residues. Trimming pared 7 bases from V and 2 bases from J, leaving 11 bases between. The CDR3 DNA reads as TGTGCCAGCACTGACCATGGAAACACTGAAGCTTTCTTT. It translates to CASTDHGNTEAFF.

The CDR3 bases are TGTGCCAGCAGCTGGCGCGGGAGGAGCGGGGGGACAGATACGCAGTATTTT. Amino acid sequence: CASSWRGRSGGTDTQYF. The rearrangement uses TRBV12-3 or TRBV12-4 and TRBJ2-3; TRBD2 agrees at 9 bases. With 6 bases clipped from V and 3 bases from J, the junction kept 13 bases outside the gene matches. The CDR3 is 17 residues long.

The V call is TRBV4-2, the J call TRBJ1-2; a possible D gene is TRBD1 (6 bases). Germline loops: CDR1 LGHNA, CDR2 YNFKEQ. With 1 base removed from V and 0 bases from J, the gap between germline ends came to 9 bases. CDR3 length equals 15 residues. The CDR3 protein is CASSQGTDSNYGYTF. The CDR3 DNA reads TGTGCCAGCAGCCAAGGGACAGATTCTAACTATGGCTACACCTTC.

The rearrangement joins TRBV5-1 to TRBJ1-4; D ambiguous. V shed 1 base and J shed 6 bases, with 16 bases lying between them. The length of the CDR3 is 16 residues. The germline gives CDR1 SGHRS, CDR2 YFSETQ. The DNA of the CDR3 is TGCGCCAGCAGCTTGATACCAGGCGGGATTCATGAAAAACTGTTTTTT. It translates to CASSLIPGGIHEKLFF.

The genes are TRBV4-1 and TRBJ2-5; D gene unclear. Germline lookup yields CDR1 MGHRA and CDR2 YSYEKL. The germline V and J ends were trimmed by 2 bases and 4 bases, with 8 bases remaining between them. The length of the CDR3 is 13 residues. The CDR3 reads CASSQLWGETQYF. The DNA of the CDR3 is TGCGCCAGCAGCCAACTTTGGGGAGAGACCCAGTACTTC.

The chain employs TRBV5-1 and TRBJ2-4; 7 bases match TRBD1. This CDR3 contains 13 residues. The junction had 6 bases not matched to a gene; V was cut back by 6 bases and J by 6 bases. The germline V gene has CDR1 SGHRS and CDR2 YFSETQ. For the CDR3, the DNA is TGCGCCAGCAAGGCGACAGGGCGAAACATTCAGTACTTC. This sequence encodes CASKATGRNIQYF.

The rearrangement uses TRBV28 and TRBJ2-4; 7 nucleotides line up with TRBD2. The DNA matches TRBJ2-7 better at its end, which makes the J call doubtful. This CDR3 contains 14 residues. Germline values: CDR1 MDHEN, CDR2 SYDVKM. The CDR3 region has the DNA TGTGCCAGCACGGGGAGGGAGGGTCCCTACGAGCAGTACTTC. Translated, it gives CASTGREGPYEQYF.

There are a few counts of this clonotype. The chain joins TRBV11-2 to TRBJ2-7; D is uncertain. V lost 4 bases and J 1 base, leaving 11 bases between the germline ends. The germline V gene has CDR1 SGHAT and CDR2 FQNNGV. The CDR3 length is 14 residues. DNA of the CDR3: TGTGCCAGCAGCTCGCCCCCAGAATCCTACGAGCAGTACTTC. Protein sequence: CASSSPPESYEQYF.

In regard to this clonotype: Possible read error: a much larger clone is one base away. The chain is built from TRBV28 and TRBJ2-7; D may be TRBD2 (6 bases). The V gene's germline CDR1 is MDHEN and CDR2 SYDVKM. The CDR3 has 11 amino acids. Between the trimmed V and J ends, which lost 9 bases and 6 bases, there was a span of 12 bases. This chain's CDR3 is CASSSEPEQYF. The CDR3 region has the DNA TGTGCCAGTTCTAGCGAACCCGAGCAGTACTTC.

Of note for this clonotype: Germline and junction disagree at one end, which may indicate a read error. The gene calls are TRBV7-3 and TRBJ2-1; 8 nucleotides align to TRBD2. CDR1 is SGHTA and CDR2 is FQGTGA in the germline V gene. CDR3 length: 17 amino acids. CDR3 in amino acids: CASSFAPGRAGVNGQFF. CDR3 sequence (DNA): TGTGCCAGCAGCTTTGCCCCGGGACGAGCGGGAGTAAATGGGCAGTTCTTC.

The chain couples TRBV4-3 to TRBJ2-1; TRBD2 agrees at 9 bases. Germline V gene sequence: CDR1 LGHNA, CDR2 YSLEER. J lost 5 bases, V lost 3 bases, and 11 bases had no gene match. There are 17 residues in the CDR3. CDR3 protein: CASSHGASGGRDNEQFF. In DNA, the CDR3 is TGCGCCAGCAGCCACGGGGCCAGCGGGGGGCGGGACAATGAGCAGTTCTTC.

The rearrangement links TRBV4-2 to TRBJ2-1, with 9 positions matching TRBD2. The J segment lost 5 bases and the V segment lost 4 bases, leaving 15 bases of the junction unmatched. The V gene's germline CDR1 is LGHNA and CDR2 YNFKEQ. The CDR3 covers 18 residues. This chain's CDR3 is CASSRASGGAGGDNEQFF. CDR3 nucleotide sequence: TGTGCCAGCAGCCGCGCGAGCGGGGGAGCGGGGGGAGACAATGAGCAGTTCTTC.

This rearrangement joins TRBV24-1 to TRBJ1-2; 7 bases are a match to TRBD1. J was trimmed by 4 bases and V by 4 bases; bases with no gene match: 5. Looked up from germline, CDR1 is KGHDR and CDR2 is SFDVKD. CDR3 length: 14 residues. As DNA, the CDR3 is TGTGCCACCAGTGAGGGGACAGCACGCTATGGCTACACCTTC. Encoded protein: CATSEGTARYGYTF.

This clonotype has only a few counts. The J gene is TRBJ2-3, the V gene TRBV29-1; D uncertain. The CDR3 runs to 11 residues. Trimming removed 5 bases from V and 2 bases from J, with 5 bases in between. CDR1 is SQVTM and CDR2 is ANQGSEA in the germline V gene. The CDR3 sequence is CSVTLTDTQYF. In DNA form, the CDR3 reads TGCAGCGTTACGCTCACAGATACGCAGTATTTT.

There are many counts of this clonotype. The chain has TRBV5-1 and TRBJ2-7; 16 positions agree with TRBD2. The length of the CDR3 is 16 residues. Germline CDR1 is SGHRS and CDR2 is YFSETQ. The V gene end was trimmed by 4 bases and the J gene end by 5 bases; junction bases not matched to a gene: 6. CDR3 DNA sequence: TGCGCCAGCAGCCTCGGGACTAGCGGGGGGGCCCACGAGCAGTACTTC. Its protein product is CASSLGTSGGAHEQYF.

This chain joins TRBV7-9 and TRBJ1-6, with TRBD1 matching over 8 bases. CDR1 is SEHNR, CDR2 FQNEAQ, per germline (reference sequence). The V and J ends lost 2 bases and 9 bases, in that order; junction bases with no gene match: 6. The CDR3 is 15 amino acids. The CDR3 DNA is TGTGCCAGCAGCTTAAGCACAGGGGGTAGTTCACCCCTCCACTTT. It specifies CASSLSTGGSSPLHF.

V and J are TRBV15 and TRBJ2-5, with a weak D call TRBD1 (6 bases). The DNA matches TRBJ2-1 better at its end, which makes the J call doubtful. Germline CDR1 and CDR2: LNHNV and YYDKDF (reference sequence). The CDR3 has 14 amino acids. CDR3 loop: CATSRDRGQETQFF. The DNA of the CDR3 is TGTGCCACCAGCAGAGACAGGGGCCAAGAGACCCAGTTCTTC.

The rearrangement joins TRBV6-2 or TRBV6-3 to TRBJ1-5, with no clear D. The germline CDR1 and CDR2 sequences are MNHEY and SVGEGT. Between the trimmed V and J ends, which lost 2 bases and 3 bases, there was a span of 5 bases. The CDR3 length is 13 residues. CDR3 protein: CASSYVVNQPQHF. CDR3 sequence (DNA): TGTGCCAGCAGTTACGTCGTCAATCAGCCCCAGCATTTT.